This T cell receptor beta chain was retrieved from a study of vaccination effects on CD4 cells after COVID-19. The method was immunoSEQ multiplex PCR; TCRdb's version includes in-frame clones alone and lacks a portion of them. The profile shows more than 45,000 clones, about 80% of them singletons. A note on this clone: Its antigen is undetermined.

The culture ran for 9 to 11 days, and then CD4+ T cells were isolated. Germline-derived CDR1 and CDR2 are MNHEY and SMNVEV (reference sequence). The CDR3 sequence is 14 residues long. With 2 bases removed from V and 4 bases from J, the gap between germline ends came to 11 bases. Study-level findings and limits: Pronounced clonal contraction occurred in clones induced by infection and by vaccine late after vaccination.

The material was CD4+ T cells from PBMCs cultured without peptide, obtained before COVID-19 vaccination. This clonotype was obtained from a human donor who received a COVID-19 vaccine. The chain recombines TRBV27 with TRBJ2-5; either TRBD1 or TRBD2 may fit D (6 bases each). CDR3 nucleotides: TGTGCCAGCAGTTTAGACAGGAGGGGAGAGACCCAGTACTTC. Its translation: CASSLDRRGETQYF.